The clone carrying this T cell receptor (delta chain) is labeled medium-sized (0.01 to 0.1%). Other DNA sequences within the sample encode an identical CDR3. TCRdb repeated clone calling on the RT-PCR reads with CATT. This sample has roughly 14,000 delta-chain clones, with about 8.6% found just once. CDR1 is GEAIGNYY and CDR2 is EKD in the germline V gene. Trimming removed 1 base from V and 5 bases from J, with 22 bases in between. The CDR3 covers 17 residues. This entry comes from a study of gamma-delta T cells after stem cell transplantation. The sample consisted of gamma-delta T cells. This TCR was sampled from a human donor. It is not recorded whose cells these are; they may come from a transplant donor. The V call is TRDV2, the J call TRDJ1; D may be TRDD3 (6 bases). The CDR3 bases are TGTGCCTGTGACACTTGGGGCGGACGGGGGGACAAGGATAAACTCATCTTT. Its protein product is CACDTWGGRGDKDKLIF.